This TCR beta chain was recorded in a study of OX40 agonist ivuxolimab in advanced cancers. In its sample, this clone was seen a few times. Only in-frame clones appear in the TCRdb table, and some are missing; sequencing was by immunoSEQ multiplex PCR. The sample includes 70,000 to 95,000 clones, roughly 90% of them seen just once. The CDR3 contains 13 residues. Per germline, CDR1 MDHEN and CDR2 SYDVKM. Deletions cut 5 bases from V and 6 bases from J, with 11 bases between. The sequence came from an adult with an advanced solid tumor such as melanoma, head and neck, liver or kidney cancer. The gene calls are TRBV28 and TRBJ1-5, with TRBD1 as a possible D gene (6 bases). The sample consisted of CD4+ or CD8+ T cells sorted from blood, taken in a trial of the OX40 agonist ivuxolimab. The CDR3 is CASSPLGAQPQHF. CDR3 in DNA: TGTGCCAGCAGTCCCTTGGGGGCTCAGCCCCAGCATTTT.